Sequencing of this T cell receptor (beta chain) was carried out in a study of sequential checkpoint blockade in melanoma. Clones were read by immunoSEQ multiplex PCR, and TCRdb kept only the in-frame ones, dropping some. The data contain over 15,000 clones, more than 55% of them singletons. Germline V CDR1 and CDR2: SGHNT, YENEEA. Trimming at V came to 4 bases and at J to 4 bases, leaving 8 bases not matched to a gene. This CDR3 has 16 residues. Treatment in this sample: randomized to nivolumab then ipilimumab (arm A) or the reverse (arm B). From thawed PBMCs, live CD3+CD8+ cells negative for CD19 and CD56 were sorted. There are a few counts of this clone.

The starting material was CD8+ T cells sorted from blood (inferred from file names), obtained from a patient given nivolumab and ipilimumab in sequence. The V call is TRBV11-3, the J call TRBJ2-5, with 11 bases fitting TRBD1. This TCR was recovered from a human donor with melanoma. CDR3 sequence: CASSSPGTGGGETQYF. DNA for the CDR3: TGTGCCAGCAGCTCCCCCGGGACAGGGGGAGGAGAGACCCAGTACTTC. Using reference TRBV11-3 and TRBJ2-5 for the parts outside the CDR3, the full variable domain is EAGVVQSPRYKIIEKKQPVAFWCNPISGHNTLYWYLQNLGQGPELLIRYENEEAVDDSQLPKDRFSAERLKGVDSTLKIQPAELGDSAVYLCASSSPGTGGGETQYFGPGTRLLVL.